This T cell receptor (beta chain) was profiled in a study of T cells in localized non-small cell lung cancer. As for this clone: Its antigen is not identified.

Assay: immunoSEQ multiplex PCR; the TCRdb copy retains only in-frame clones and omits some. The table shows tens of thousands of clones, with roughly 89% occurring only once. Overall study findings and caveats: Exceeding tumor, uninvolved adjacent lung had the highest T cell clonality. It remains possible that heterogeneity exists, since only one tumor region was sequenced. A raised T cell density in blood coincided with lengthier overall survival. There were a median around 57 of the top 100 tumor clones appearing in adjacent lung.

Looked up from germline, CDR1 is SGHVS and CDR2 is FQNEAQ. The CDR3 consists of 19 residues. Trimming cost V 2 bases and J 0 bases; bases outside gene matches: 11. The chain carries TRBV7-8 and TRBJ1-3, with 9 bases identical to TRBD1. The TCR comes from a male donor aged 60 or older with stage I lung adenocarcinoma. The specimen comprised peripheral blood, sampled before any cancer treatment. The CDR3 DNA reads as TGTGCCAGCAGCTTACGGTCCGGGACAGGGACCCTCTCTGGAAACACCATATATTTT. It codes for CASSLRSGTGTLSGNTIYF. Using reference TRBV7-8 and TRBJ1-3 for the parts outside the CDR3, the full variable domain is GAGVSQSPRYKVAKRGQDVALRCDPISGHVSLFWYQQALGQGPEFLTYFQNEAQLDKSGLPSDRFFAERPEGSVSTLKIQRTQQEDSAVYLCASSLRSGTGTLSGNTIYFGEGSWLTVV.